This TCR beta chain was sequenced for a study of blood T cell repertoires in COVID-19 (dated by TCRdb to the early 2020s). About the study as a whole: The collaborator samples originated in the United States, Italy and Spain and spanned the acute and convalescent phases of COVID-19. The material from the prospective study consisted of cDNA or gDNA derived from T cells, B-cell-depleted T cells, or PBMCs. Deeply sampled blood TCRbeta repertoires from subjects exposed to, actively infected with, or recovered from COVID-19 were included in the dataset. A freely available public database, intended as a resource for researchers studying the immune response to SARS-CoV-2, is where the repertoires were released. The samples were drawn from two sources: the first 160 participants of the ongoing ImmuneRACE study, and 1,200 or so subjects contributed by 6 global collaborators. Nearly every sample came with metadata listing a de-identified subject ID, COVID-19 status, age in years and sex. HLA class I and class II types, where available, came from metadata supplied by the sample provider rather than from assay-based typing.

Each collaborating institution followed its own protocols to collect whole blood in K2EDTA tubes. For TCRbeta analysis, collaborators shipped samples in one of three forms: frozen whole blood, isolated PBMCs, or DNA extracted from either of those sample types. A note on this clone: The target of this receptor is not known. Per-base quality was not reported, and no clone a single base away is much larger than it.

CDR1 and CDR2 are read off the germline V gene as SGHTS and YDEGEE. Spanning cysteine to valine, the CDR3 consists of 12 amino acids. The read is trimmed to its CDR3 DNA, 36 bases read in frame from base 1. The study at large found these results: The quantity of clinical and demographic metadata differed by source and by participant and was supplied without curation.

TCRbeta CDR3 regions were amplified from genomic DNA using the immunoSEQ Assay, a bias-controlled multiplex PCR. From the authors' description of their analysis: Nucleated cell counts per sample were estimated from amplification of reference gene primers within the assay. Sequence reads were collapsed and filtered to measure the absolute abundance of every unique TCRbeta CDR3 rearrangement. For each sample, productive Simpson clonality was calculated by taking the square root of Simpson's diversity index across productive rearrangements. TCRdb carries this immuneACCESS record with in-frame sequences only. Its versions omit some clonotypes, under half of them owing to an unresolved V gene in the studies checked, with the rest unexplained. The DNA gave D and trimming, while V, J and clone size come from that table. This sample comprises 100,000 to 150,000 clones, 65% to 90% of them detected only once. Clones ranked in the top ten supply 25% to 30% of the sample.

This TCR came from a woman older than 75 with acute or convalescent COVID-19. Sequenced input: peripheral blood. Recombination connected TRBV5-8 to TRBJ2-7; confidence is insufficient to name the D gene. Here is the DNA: TGTGCCAGCAGCTTGAGTGCCTACCTCCCTCTCGTC. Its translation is CASSLSAYLPLV.